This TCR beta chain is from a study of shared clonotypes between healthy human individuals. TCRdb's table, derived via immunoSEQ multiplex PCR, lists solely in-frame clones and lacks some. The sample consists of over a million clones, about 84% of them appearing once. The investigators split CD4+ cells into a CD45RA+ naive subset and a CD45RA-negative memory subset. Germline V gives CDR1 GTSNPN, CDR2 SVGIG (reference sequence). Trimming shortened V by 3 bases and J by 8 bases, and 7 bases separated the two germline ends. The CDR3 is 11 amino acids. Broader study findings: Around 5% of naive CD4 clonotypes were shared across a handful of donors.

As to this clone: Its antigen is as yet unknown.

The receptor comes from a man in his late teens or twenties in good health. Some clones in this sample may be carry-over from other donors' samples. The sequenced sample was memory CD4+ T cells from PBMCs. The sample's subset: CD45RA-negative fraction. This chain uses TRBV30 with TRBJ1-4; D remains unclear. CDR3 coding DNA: TGTGCCTGGAGGCTGGTCGAAAAACTGTTTTTT. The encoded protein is CAWRLVEKLFF.